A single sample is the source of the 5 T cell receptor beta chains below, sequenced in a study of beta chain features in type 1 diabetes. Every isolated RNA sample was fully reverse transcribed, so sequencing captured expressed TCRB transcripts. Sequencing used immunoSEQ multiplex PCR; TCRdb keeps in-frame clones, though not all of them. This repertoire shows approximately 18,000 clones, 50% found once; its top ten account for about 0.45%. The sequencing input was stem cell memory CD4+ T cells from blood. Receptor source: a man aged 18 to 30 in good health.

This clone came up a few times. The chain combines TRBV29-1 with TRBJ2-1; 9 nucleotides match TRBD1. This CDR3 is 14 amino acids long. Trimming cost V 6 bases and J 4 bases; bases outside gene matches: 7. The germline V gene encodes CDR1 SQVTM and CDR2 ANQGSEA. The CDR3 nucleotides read TGCAGCGTCCCACCCGGGACAGGGTACAATGAGCAGTTCTTC. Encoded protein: CSVPPGTGYNEQFF.

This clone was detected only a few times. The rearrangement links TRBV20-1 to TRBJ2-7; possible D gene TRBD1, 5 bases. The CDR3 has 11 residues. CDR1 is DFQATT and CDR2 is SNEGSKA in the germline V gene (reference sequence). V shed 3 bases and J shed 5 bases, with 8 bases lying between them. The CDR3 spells CSASKGNEQYF. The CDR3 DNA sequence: TGCAGTGCTAGTAAGGGGAACGAGCAGTACTTC.

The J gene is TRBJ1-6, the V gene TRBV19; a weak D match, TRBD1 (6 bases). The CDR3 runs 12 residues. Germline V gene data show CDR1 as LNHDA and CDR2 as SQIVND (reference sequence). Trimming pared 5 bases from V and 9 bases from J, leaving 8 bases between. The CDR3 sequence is CASSPQGSPLHF. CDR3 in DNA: TGTGCCAGTAGTCCACAGGGTTCACCCCTCCACTTT.

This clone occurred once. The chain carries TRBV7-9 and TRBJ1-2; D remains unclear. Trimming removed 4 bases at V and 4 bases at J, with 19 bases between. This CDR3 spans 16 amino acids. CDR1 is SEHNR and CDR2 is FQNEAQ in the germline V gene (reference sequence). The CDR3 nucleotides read TGTGCCAGCAGCTCGGCGGGATCAGCGACGGTCTATGGCTACACCTTC. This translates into CASSSAGSATVYGYTF.

CDR3 protein: CASTGQSYGYTF. CDR3 nucleotide sequence: TGTGCCAGCACCGGACAGAGCTATGGCTACACCTTC. This chain joins TRBV28 and TRBJ1-2; tentative D call: TRBD1 (6 bases). The CDR3 runs to 12 residues. Germline CDR1 and CDR2: MDHEN and SYDVKM. V gave up 7 bases and J gave up 4 bases, with 10 bases separating them.